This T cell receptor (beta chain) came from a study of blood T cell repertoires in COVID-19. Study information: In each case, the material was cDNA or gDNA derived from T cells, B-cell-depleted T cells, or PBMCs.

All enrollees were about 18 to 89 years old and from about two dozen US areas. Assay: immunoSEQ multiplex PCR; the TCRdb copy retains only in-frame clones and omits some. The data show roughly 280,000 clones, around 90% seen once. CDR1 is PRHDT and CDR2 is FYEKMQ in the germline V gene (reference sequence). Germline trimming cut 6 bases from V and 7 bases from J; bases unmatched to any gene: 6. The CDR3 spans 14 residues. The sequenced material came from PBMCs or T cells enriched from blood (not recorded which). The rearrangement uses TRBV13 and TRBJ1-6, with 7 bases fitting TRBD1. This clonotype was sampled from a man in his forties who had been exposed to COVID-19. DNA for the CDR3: TGTGCCAGCAGTTACACAGGGGACAATTCACCCCTCCACTTT. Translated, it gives CASSYTGDNSPLHF. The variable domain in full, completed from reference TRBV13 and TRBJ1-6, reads AAGVIQSPRHLIKEKRETATLKCYPIPRHDTVYWYQQGPGQDPQFLISFYEKMQSDKGSIPDRFSAQQFSDYHSELNMSSLELGDSALYFCASSYTGDNSPLHFGNGTRLTVT.